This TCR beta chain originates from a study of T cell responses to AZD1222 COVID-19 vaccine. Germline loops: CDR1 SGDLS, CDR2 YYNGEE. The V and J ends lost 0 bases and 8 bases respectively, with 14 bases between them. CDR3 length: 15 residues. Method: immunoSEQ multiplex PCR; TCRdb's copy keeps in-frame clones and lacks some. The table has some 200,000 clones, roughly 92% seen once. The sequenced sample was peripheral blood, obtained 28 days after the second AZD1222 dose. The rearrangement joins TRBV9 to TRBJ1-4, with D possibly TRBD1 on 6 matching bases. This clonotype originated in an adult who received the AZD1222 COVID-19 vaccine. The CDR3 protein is CASSVAGGAQEKLFF. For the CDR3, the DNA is TGTGCCAGCAGCGTAGCTGGGGGCGCGCAAGAAAAACTGTTTTTT.